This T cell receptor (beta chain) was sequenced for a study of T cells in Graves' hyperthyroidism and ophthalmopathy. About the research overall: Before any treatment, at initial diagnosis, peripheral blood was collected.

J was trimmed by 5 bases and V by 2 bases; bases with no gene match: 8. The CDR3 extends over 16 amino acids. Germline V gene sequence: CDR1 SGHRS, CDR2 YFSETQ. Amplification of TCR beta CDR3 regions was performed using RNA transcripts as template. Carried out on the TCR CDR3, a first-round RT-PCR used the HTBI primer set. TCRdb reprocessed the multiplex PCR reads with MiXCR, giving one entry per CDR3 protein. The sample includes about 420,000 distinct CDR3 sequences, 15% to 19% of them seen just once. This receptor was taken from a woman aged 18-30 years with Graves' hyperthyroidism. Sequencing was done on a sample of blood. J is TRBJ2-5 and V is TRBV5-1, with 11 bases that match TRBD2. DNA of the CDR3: TGCGCCAGCAGCTTTACTAGCGGGAGCCCCAGGGAGACCCAGTACTTC. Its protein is CASSFTSGSPRETQYF. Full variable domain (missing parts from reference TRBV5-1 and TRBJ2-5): KAGVTQTPRYLIKTRGQQVTLSCSPISGHRSVSWYQQTPGQGLQFLFEYFSETQRNKGNFPGRFSGRQFSNSRSEMNVSTLELGDSALYLCASSFTSGSPRETQYFGPGTRLLVL.